This TCR beta chain was sequenced in a study of blood T cell repertoires in COVID-19. Study-wide background: Collection of acute and convalescent COVID-19 samples took place in the United States, Italy and Spain.

There are 14 residues in the CDR3. Germline V CDR1 and CDR2: SGHNT, YYREEE (reference sequence). Trimming took 3 bases from V and 4 from J, leaving 13 bases between them. Sequencing used immunoSEQ multiplex PCR; TCRdb keeps in-frame clones, though not all of them. The sample lists 200,000 to 250,000 clones; approximately 83% were seen once. This TCR was sampled from a woman between 50 and 59 years old with acute or convalescent COVID-19. This rearrangement joins TRBV5-4 to TRBJ1-1, with no clear D. Sequencing used peripheral blood. This CDR3 is CASSSRDLTTEAFF. Written as DNA, the CDR3 is TGTGCCAGCAGCTCGCGGGATCTCACCACTGAAGCTTTCTTT.